This entry features one TCR beta chain sequence. Original handling: Reference gene primer amplification yielded estimated nucleated cell counts. Profiling relied on immunoSEQ multiplex PCR, and the TCRdb table lists in-frame clones only, not all of them. V and J calls and clone size are as listed in that table; D and trimming were resolved from the DNA. The data contain some 220,000 clones, 85% of them singletons. This sample was included in a study of blood T cell repertoires in COVID-19. Study-level information: Acute and convalescent COVID-19 specimens originated in the United States, Italy and Spain. T cells, B-cell-depleted T cells, or PBMCs provided the cDNA or gDNA that served as material.

Seattle patients were enrolled while actively infected and followed longitudinally. Germline V gives CDR1 LNHDA, CDR2 SQIVND (reference sequence). J gave up 5 bases and V 3 bases, and 5 bases lay outside the gene matches. The CDR3 extends over 15 amino acids. The V and J genes are TRBV19 and TRBJ2-3; 10 nucleotides line up with TRBD2. This TCR derives from a man aged 45 to 65 with COVID-19, enrolled during active disease. Source material: peripheral blood. The CDR3 here is CASSMASGGRDTQYF. The CDR3 nucleotides are TGTGCCAGTAGTATGGCTAGCGGGGGCCGAGATACGCAGTATTTT.